This TCR beta chain was observed in a study of blood T cell repertoires in COVID-19. About the study: Sites in the United States, Italy and Spain provided acute and convalescent COVID-19 samples. Sample material is recorded as cDNA or gDNA derived from T cells, B-cell-depleted T cells, or PBMCs.

The CDR3 extends over 13 amino acids. Looked up from germline, CDR1 is MNHNS and CDR2 is SASEGT. Trimming removed 2 bases from V and 0 bases from J, with 4 bases in between. Source study methods: Using reference gene primer amplification, nucleated cell counts were estimated. Using immunoSEQ multiplex PCR, the repertoire was profiled, and TCRdb retains in-frame clones only, with some absent. The V and J calls and the clone size are those of that table, but D and trimming were determined from the DNA. The sample records 100,000 to 150,000 clones, 75% to 90% being singletons. The rearrangement links TRBV6-1 to TRBJ1-2; the D is unclear. Sequenced material: peripheral blood. This sequence originates from a woman aged 70-85 years with acute or convalescent COVID-19. The DNA for the CDR3 is TGTGCCAGCAGTGAACGAGCTAACTATGGCTACACCTTC. Protein product: CASSERANYGYTF.